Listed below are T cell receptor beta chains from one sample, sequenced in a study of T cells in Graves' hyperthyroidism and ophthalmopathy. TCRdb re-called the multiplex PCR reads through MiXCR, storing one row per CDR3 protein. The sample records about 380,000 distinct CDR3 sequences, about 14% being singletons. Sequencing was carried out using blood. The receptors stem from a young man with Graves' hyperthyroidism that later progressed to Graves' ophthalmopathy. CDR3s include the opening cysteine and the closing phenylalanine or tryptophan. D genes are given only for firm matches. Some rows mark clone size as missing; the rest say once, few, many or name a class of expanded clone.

TGTGCCAGCAGTTTAGGCCCAGGGCGCGAGACCCAGTACTTC,CASSLGPGRETQYF,TRBJ2-5,many,TRBV12-3/TRBV12-4,-
TGTGCCAGCTCACCAAATCCCACTAATGAAAAACTGTTTTTT,CASSPNPTNEKLFF,TRBJ1-4,few,TRBV18,-
TGTGCCAGCAGGCGGGGGGATAACGGGGAGCTGTTTTTT,CASRRGDNGELFF,TRBJ2-2,-,TRBV7-9,TRBD2
TGCGCCAGCAGCTGGGGGTCTGATAGCAATCAGCCCCAGCATTTT,CASSWGSDSNQPQHF,TRBJ1-5,many,TRBV5-1,-
TGTGCCAGCAGCCCTATGACAGGGTTCGGTGAAAAACTGTTTTTT,CASSPMTGFGEKLFF,TRBJ1-4,many,TRBV12-3/TRBV12-4,TRBD1
TGTGCCACCGAGGGGTCGTTTCCAGATACGCAGTATTTT,CATEGSFPDTQYF,TRBJ2-3,-,TRBV24-1,-
TGTGCCAGCAGCCAAGGTCAGGCAGGGGGCTACGAGCAGTACTTC,CASSQGQAGGYEQYF,TRBJ2-7,many,TRBV3-1,TRBD1
TGTGCCAGCAGGCTAGCGGGGAGCCGCACAGATACGCAGTATTTT,CASRLAGSRTDTQYF,TRBJ2-3,few,TRBV28,TRBD2
TGCAGCGTTCTCGCAGCTATGGACAAGAATGAAAAACTGTTTTTT,CSVLAAMDKNEKLFF,TRBJ1-4,few,TRBV29-1,-
TGTGCCAGCAGGACAGGGACCCCTAACTATGGCTACACCTTC,CASRTGTPNYGYTF,TRBJ1-2,-,TRBV12-3/TRBV12-4,TRBD1
TGTGCCAGCAGTCAACAGGGAAGGGGGACTGAAGCTTTCTTT,CASSQQGRGTEAFF,TRBJ1-1,many,TRBV6-2/TRBV6-3,-
TGCAGCGTTGAAGGCCAGGGTAGCTATGGCTACACCTTC,CSVEGQGSYGYTF,TRBJ1-2,few,TRBV29-1,-
TGCAGTGCTAGAGAGGGAGGCCAAAACATTCAGTACTTC,CSAREGGQNIQYF,TRBJ2-4,few,TRBV20-1,-
TGTGCCAGCAGACAAATGGTTCCGGGGCTAGTAGGTGAGCAGTTCTTC,CASRQMVPGLVGEQFF,TRBJ2-1,-,TRBV7-9,-
TGTGCCAGCAGCTTGGACAGGTATTCTGAAGCTTTCTTT,CASSLDRYSEAFF,TRBJ1-1,-,TRBV7-2,TRBD1
TGCAGTGCTAGAGAGGACGAGGGAACCTACGAGCAGTACTTC,CSAREDEGTYEQYF,TRBJ2-7,many,TRBV20-1,-
TGTGCCAGCAGCTTACTTGACGGGACCTACGAGCAGTACTTC,CASSLLDGTYEQYF,TRBJ2-7,-,TRBV7-2,-
TGTGCCAGCAGCTTAGGAGGACTAGGCACGGAGACCCAGTACTTC,CASSLGGLGTETQYF,TRBJ2-5,many,TRBV7-2,TRBD2
TGTGCCAGCAGCTTCCCCGGGCGGGAGACCCAGTACTTC,CASSFPGRETQYF,TRBJ2-5,many,TRBV7-9,-
TGCGCCAGCAGGGGACAGGGGCGAAAGAACACTGAAGCTTTCTTT,CASRGQGRKNTEAFF,TRBJ1-1,few,TRBV4-1,TRBD1
TGTGCCAGCAGCCTAGGCTACAGGAGCTCCTACGAGCAGTACTTC,CASSLGYRSSYEQYF,TRBJ2-7,few,TRBV28,-
TGCGCCAGCAGCCCAACCTACAGCAGCTCCTACGAGCAGTACTTC,CASSPTYSSSYEQYF,TRBJ2-7,few,TRBV5-1,-
TGTGCCAGCCGAGGACAGGTCGACAATCAGCCCCAGCATTTT,CASRGQVDNQPQHF,TRBJ1-5,many,TRBV12-3/TRBV12-4,TRBD1
TGTGCCAGCAATGAATGGGAAGACAGTTTGCCGGGGACCCAGTACTTC,CASNEWEDSLPGTQYF,TRBJ2-5,many,TRBV2,-
TGCGCCAGCTCTGGCAGCTTCAGCACAGATACGCAGTATTTT,CASSGSFSTDTQYF,TRBJ2-3,many,TRBV5-1,-
TGTGCTAGTGGTCCGAAACAGGGTCCCGGGGAGCTGTTTTTT,CASGPKQGPGELFF,TRBJ2-2,many,TRBV12-5,-
TGTGCCAGTAGTATAGTGGAGGGACTAGGCTACAATGAGCAGTTCTTC,CASSIVEGLGYNEQFF,TRBJ2-1,-,TRBV19,TRBD2
TGTGCCAGCGGCCTCGGGATTATCGGGGGGAATGAGCAGTTCTTC,CASGLGIIGGNEQFF,TRBJ2-1,few,TRBV12-3/TRBV12-4,TRBD2
TGTGCCAGTACTGATTTGTTAGTGGAGACCCAGTACTTC,CASTDLLVETQYF,TRBJ2-5,-,TRBV25-1,-